Listed below are T cell receptor beta chains from one sample, sequenced in a study of CD8 T cells in ankylosing spondylitis. In TCRdb, the 5' RACE reads were re-called with MiXCR into one record per CDR3 protein. The sample comprises about 240,000 distinct CDR3 sequences, over 9.5% of which are singletons, and about 2.5% rests with the top ten. The material sequenced was blood, either unsorted or a sorted T cell fraction (not recorded which). The receptors here all came from a male donor with ankylosing spondylitis or in good health (not recorded which). Both conserved end residues are part of each CDR3. D genes are given only for firm matches. For some rows the clone size is stated as once, few or many, or as a class when expanded; others skip it.

length	size	J	V	D	CDR3	DNA
16	-	TRBJ1-1	TRBV7-9	-	CASSLGGGQGPTEAFF	TGTGCCAGCAGCTTAGGGGGAGGGCAGGGGCCCACTGAAGCTTTCTTT
17	-	TRBJ2-7	TRBV4-1	-	CASSPKPGLSTTYEQYF	TGCGCCAGCAGCCCGAAACCGGGACTGAGTACAACCTACGAGCAGTACTTC
15	many	TRBJ2-3	TRBV5-1	TRBD1	CASSHGGTGADTQYF	TGCGCCAGCAGCCACGGCGGGACAGGTGCAGATACGCAGTATTTT
13	-	TRBJ2-1	TRBV20-1	TRBD1	CSATGGSYNEQFF	TGCAGTGCGACAGGGGGCTCCTACAATGAGCAGTTCTTC
13	many	TRBJ1-1	TRBV20-1	TRBD1	CSAPGTGNTEAFF	TGCAGTGCCCCTGGGACAGGGAACACTGAAGCTTTCTTT
11	many	TRBJ1-2	TRBV7-9	-	CASSLESGYTF	TGTGCCAGCAGCTTAGAATCTGGCTACACCTTC
13	many	TRBJ2-5	TRBV10-3	TRBD2	CAIGGGGQETQYF	TGTGCCATCGGCGGGGGTGGGCAAGAGACCCAGTACTTC
16	-	TRBJ1-2	TRBV7-2	TRBD1	CASSPSGQGRFYGYTF	TGTGCCAGCAGCCCGTCTGGACAGGGGCGGTTCTATGGCTACACCTTC
11	many	TRBJ1-2	TRBV12-3/TRBV12-4	-	CASSHRAGYTF	TGTGCCAGCAGTCACAGGGCCGGCTACACCTTC
16	many	TRBJ2-2	TRBV3-1	TRBD2	CASSQPRGANTGELFF	TGTGCCAGCAGCCAACCGCGGGGGGCGAACACCGGGGAGCTGTTTTTT
16	many	TRBJ2-7	TRBV5-1	-	CASSLGPGAGSYEQYF	TGCGCCAGCAGCTTGGGTCCAGGGGCCGGCTCCTACGAGCAGTACTTC
11	many	TRBJ2-2	TRBV7-2	-	CASSLVEELFF	TGTGCCAGCAGCTTAGTGGAGGAGCTGTTTTTT
15	many	TRBJ1-4	TRBV30	-	CAWSSGARAGEKLFF	TGTGCCTGGAGTTCGGGGGCGCGGGCTGGTGAAAAACTGTTTTTT
15	-	TRBJ2-1	TRBV7-2	-	CASSVGAGSYNEQFF	TGTGCCAGCAGCGTGGGTGCGGGATCCTACAATGAGCAGTTCTTC
16	-	TRBJ1-5	TRBV6-4	-	CASSTHPTDSNQPQHF	TGTGCCAGCAGTACTCACCCGACAGATAGCAATCAGCCCCAGCATTTT
12	many	TRBJ1-1	TRBV21-1	-	CASGRDWDRAFF	TGTGCCAGCGGCAGGGATTGGGATAGGGCTTTCTTT
13	many	TRBJ2-2	TRBV5-1	-	CASSVQGTGELFF	TGCGCCAGCAGCGTACAGGGCACCGGGGAGCTGTTTTTT
13	-	TRBJ1-2	TRBV2	-	CASRVDGRYGYTF	TGTGCCAGCAGAGTTGACGGCCGGTATGGCTACACCTTC
18	many	TRBJ2-7	TRBV29-1	TRBD1	CSVGGEHLRDRSSYEQYF	TGCAGCGTTGGGGGCGAACACCTCCGGGACAGGAGCTCCTACGAGCAGTACTTC
15	few	TRBJ2-3	TRBV11-3	TRBD1	CASSLAGQGFDTQYF	TGTGCCAGCAGCTTAGCGGGACAGGGGTTCGATACGCAGTATTTT
15	few	TRBJ1-2	TRBV7-2	-	CASSSHGGANYGYTF	TGTGCCAGCAGTAGTCACGGGGGCGCCAACTATGGCTACACCTTC
15	many	TRBJ2-6	TRBV20-1	-	CSAREIGIQGNVLTF	TGCAGTGCTAGAGAGATCGGGATACAGGGCAACGTCCTGACTTTC
13	few	TRBJ1-4	TRBV10-3	TRBD1	CAISGTGGEKLFF	TGTGCCATCAGCGGGACAGGGGGTGAAAAACTGTTTTTT
16	-	TRBJ2-3	TRBV10-2	TRBD1	CASRPSDRVVADTQYF	TGCGCCAGCAGACCCTCGGACAGGGTTGTGGCTGATACGCAGTATTTT
14	-	TRBJ2-4	TRBV30	TRBD2	CAWSVSGRADIQYF	TGTGCCTGGAGCGTAAGCGGGAGGGCGGACATTCAGTACTTC
14	-	TRBJ2-5	TRBV19	-	CASTPGTSGETQYF	TGTGCCAGTACCCCTGGGACTTCCGGAGAGACCCAGTACTTC
13	many	TRBJ2-1	TRBV20-1	TRBD1	CSRTGRARNEQFF	TGCAGCAGGACAGGGCGGGCGCGGAATGAGCAGTTCTTC
15	many	TRBJ1-1	TRBV3-1	-	CASSLSTGFGTEAFF	TGTGCCAGCAGCCTAAGTACAGGGTTTGGCACTGAAGCTTTCTTT
14	many	TRBJ1-5	TRBV30	-	CAWSVRGGGQPQHF	TGTGCCTGGAGTGTACGGGGGGGCGGTCAGCCCCAGCATTTT
14	many	TRBJ2-7	TRBV3-1	-	CASSQAGWTYEQYF	TGTGCCAGCAGCCAAGCGGGGTGGACCTACGAGCAGTACTTC